A selection of T cell receptor beta chains follows, all from one sample in a study of cytomegalovirus exposure and HLA in healthy donors. Some clones are missing from TCRdb's copy, which holds only in-frame ones; the method was immunoSEQ multiplex PCR. The table lists 130,000 to 150,000 clones, around 80% of them singletons, with around 4.1% in the top ten. Material: PBMCs. These receptors came from a middle-aged man in good health and CMV-seronegative. Both conserved end residues are part of each CDR3. Each record gives: J gene, D gene, clone size, V gene, CDR3 DNA, CDR3 protein. A D gene is named only where the DNA matches it firmly. Expanded clones are given a class, and other clones once, few, many or no size at all.

>TRBJ2-7|TRBD2|.|TRBV7-9
TGTGCCAGCAGCTTAGCGGGGGGGACCTCCGAGCAGTACTTC
CASSLAGGTSEQYF
>TRBJ2-1|.|.|TRBV30
TGTGCCTGGAGTTGGCGGGGAGAGAATGAGCAGTTCTTC
CAWSWRGENEQFF
>TRBJ1-1|.|.|TRBV5-4
TGTGCCAGCAGCGGGCTGCTACAGGGAGTTACTGAAGCTTTCTTT
CASSGLLQGVTEAFF
>TRBJ2-7|TRBD1|.|TRBV5-1
TGCGCCAGCAGCGACCGGACAGGGGCGGGGGAGCAGTACTTC
CASSDRTGAGEQYF
>TRBJ2-1|.|.|TRBV11-2
TGTGCCAGCAGCTTACAGGGGAAGCGGAATGAGCAGTTCTTC
CASSLQGKRNEQFF
>TRBJ2-7|.|.|TRBV7-2
TGTGCCAGCAGCTTAGGGGCCGCCGAGCAGTACTTC
CASSLGAAEQYF
>TRBJ2-3|TRBD2|.|TRBV4-3
TGCGCCAGCAGCCAAAAAACTAGCGGGAGCACAGATACGCAGTATTTT
CASSQKTSGSTDTQYF
>TRBJ2-7|TRBD2|.|TRBV7-2
TGTGCCAGCAGCGTTAGCGGGGGGGCGAAACACGAGCAGTACTTC
CASSVSGGAKHEQYF
>TRBJ1-3|TRBD1|.|TRBV6-1
TGTGCCAGCAGGACGGGACAGCTTGACACCATATATTTT
CASRTGQLDTIYF
>TRBJ2-1|.|.|TRBV7-8
TGTGCCAGCAGCTTACAGGGTTACAATGAGCAGTTCTTC
CASSLQGYNEQFF
>TRBJ2-7|.|many|TRBV6-5
TGTGCCAGCAGTTCCCTCACAGGGACCTCCTACGAGCAGTACTTC
CASSSLTGTSYEQYF
>TRBJ1-5|.|once|TRBV28
TGTGCCAGCAGTTTCCCGAGGTTAGACGGCAATCAGCCCCAGCATTTT
CASSFPRLDGNQPQHF
>TRBJ1-4|.|.|TRBV5-1
TGCGCCAGCAGCTTGGGCAGGCCTACAACTAATGAAAAACTGTTTTTT
CASSLGRPTTNEKLFF
>TRBJ1-1|TRBD1|.|TRBV6-5
TGTGCCAGCAGTTACCCCGGACAGGGGAACACTGAAGCTTTCTTT
CASSYPGQGNTEAFF
>TRBJ1-5|TRBD1|.|TRBV10-2
TGCGCCAGCAGAGGGACAGGGATGAGCAATCAGCCCCAGCATTTT
CASRGTGMSNQPQHF
>TRBJ2-7|TRBD2|.|TRBV19
TGTGCCAGTAGGGGTATAGGGGTCGGAGGGACTAGCGCCCAATCGAACATCTACGAGCAGTACTTC
CASRGIGVGGTSAQSNIYEQYF